This TCR beta chain was sequenced during a study of blood T cells in healthy people across ages. Each sample provided at least 5 micrograms of extracted total RNA. Combining a sample-barcoded 5' primer with a J-beta primer mix, a second PCR ran for about 6 to 11 cycles. Every cDNA was tagged by a template-switch adaptor with 12 random nucleotides. A single record per CDR3 protein comes from TCRdb applying MiXCR to the 5' RACE reads. The profile covers about 700,000 distinct CDR3 sequences, with 32% appearing a single time and 15% taken by the ten largest. CDR1 and CDR2 (germline): SQVTM, ANQGSEA. The CDR3 contains 10 residues. As regards this clonotype: It may be a read error: a sequence one base away is much more abundant.

The clonotype comes from a woman aged 80 or over in good health. The rearrangement uses TRBV29-1 and TRBJ2-1; the D is unclear. The sequencing input was blood. CDR3 bases: TGCAGCGTTGGTTACAATGGGCAGTTCTTC. This codes for CSVGYNGQFF.